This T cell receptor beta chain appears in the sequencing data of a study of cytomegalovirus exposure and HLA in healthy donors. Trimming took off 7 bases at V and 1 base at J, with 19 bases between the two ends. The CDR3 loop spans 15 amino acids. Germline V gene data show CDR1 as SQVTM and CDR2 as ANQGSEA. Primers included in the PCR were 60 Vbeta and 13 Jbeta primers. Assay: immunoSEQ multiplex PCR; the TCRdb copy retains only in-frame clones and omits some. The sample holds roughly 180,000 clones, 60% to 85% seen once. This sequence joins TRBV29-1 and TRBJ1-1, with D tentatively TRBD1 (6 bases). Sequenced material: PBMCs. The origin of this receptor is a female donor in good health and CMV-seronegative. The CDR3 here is CSGGGETGWNTEAFF. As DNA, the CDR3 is TGCAGCGGGGGAGGGGAGACAGGATGGAACACTGAAGCTTTCTTT.